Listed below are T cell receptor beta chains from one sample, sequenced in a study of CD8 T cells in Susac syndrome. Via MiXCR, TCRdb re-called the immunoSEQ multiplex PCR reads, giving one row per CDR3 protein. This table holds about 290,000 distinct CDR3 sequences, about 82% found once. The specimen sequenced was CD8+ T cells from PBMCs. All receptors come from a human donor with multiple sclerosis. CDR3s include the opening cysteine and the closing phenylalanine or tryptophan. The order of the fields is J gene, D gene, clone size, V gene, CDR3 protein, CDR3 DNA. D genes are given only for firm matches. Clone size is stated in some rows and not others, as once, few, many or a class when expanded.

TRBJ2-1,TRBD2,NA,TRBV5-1,CASSLSLAAYNEQFF,TGCGCCAGCAGCTTGAGCCTAGCGGCCTACAATGAGCAGTTCTTC
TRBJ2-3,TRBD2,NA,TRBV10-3,CAISDRLAGVMDTQYF,TGTGCCATCAGTGACCGACTAGCGGGAGTAATGGATACGCAGTATTTT
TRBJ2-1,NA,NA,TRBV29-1,CSVGTDRGEQFF,TGCAGCGTCGGGACGGATCGGGGGGAGCAGTTCTTC
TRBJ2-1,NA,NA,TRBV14,CASSQDTYNEQFF,TGTGCCAGCAGCCAAGATACATACAATGAGCAGTTCTTC
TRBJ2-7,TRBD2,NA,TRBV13,CASRLGLAGYEQYF,TGTGCCAGCCGGCTGGGTCTAGCGGGTTACGAGCAGTACTTC
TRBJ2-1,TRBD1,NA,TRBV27,CASSDGTGGWNEQFF,TGTGCCAGCAGTGACGGGACAGGGGGCTGGAATGAGCAGTTCTTC
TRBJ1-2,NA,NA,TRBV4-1,CASSQDPGDHYGYTF,TGCGCCAGCAGCCAAGATCCCGGAGATCATTATGGCTACACCTTC
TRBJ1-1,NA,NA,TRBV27,CASSLLGRNTEAFF,TGTGCCAGCAGTTTATTAGGGAGGAACACTGAAGCTTTCTTT
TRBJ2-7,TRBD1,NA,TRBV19,CASAPGQGSHEQYF,TGTGCCAGCGCCCCGGGACAGGGGAGCCACGAGCAGTACTTC
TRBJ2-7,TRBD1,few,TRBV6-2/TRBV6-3,CASSMSGQRYEQYF,TGTGCCAGCAGTATGTCGGGACAGAGGTACGAGCAGTACTTC
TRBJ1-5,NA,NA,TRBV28,CASSLSQGSSNQPQHF,TGTGCCAGCAGTTTATCCCAGGGGTCCAGCAATCAGCCCCAGCATTTT
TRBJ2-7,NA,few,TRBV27,CASSLGGVYEQYF,TGTGCCAGCAGTTTGGGTGGGGTTTACGAGCAGTACTTC
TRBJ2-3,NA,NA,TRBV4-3,CASSQDHVSTATDTQYF,TGCGCCAGCAGCCAAGATCATGTTTCGACCGCCACAGATACGCAGTATTTT
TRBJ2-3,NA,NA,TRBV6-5,CASRQNVNPTDTQYF,TGTGCCAGCAGACAAAACGTTAACCCCACAGATACGCAGTATTTT
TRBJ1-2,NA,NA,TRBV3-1,CASSQDPGDWHGYTF,TGTGCCAGCAGCCAAGATCCTGGGGATTGGCACGGCTACACCTTC
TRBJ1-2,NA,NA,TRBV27,CASSSGVHGYTF,TGTGCCAGCAGTTCAGGGGTCCATGGCTACACCTTC
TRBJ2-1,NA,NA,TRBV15,CATSRDRSNEQFF,TGTGCCACCAGCAGAGATAGGAGCAATGAGCAGTTCTTC
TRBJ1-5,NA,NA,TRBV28,CASSFSVTLSNQPQHF,TGTGCCAGCAGTTTCAGCGTCACCTTGAGCAATCAGCCCCAGCATTTT
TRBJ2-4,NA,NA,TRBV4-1,CASSPPGDAAKNIQYF,TGCGCCAGCAGCCCTCCAGGGGACGCGGCCAAAAACATTCAGTACTTC
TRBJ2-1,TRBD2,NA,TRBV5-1,CASSLEHMSGAGANNEQFF,TGCGCCAGCAGCTTGGAGCACATGTCGGGAGCGGGAGCGAACAATGAGCAGTTCTTC
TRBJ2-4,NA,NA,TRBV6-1,CASTNRGNPVAKNIQYF,TGTGCCAGCACCAACAGAGGGAACCCCGTAGCCAAAAACATTCAGTACTTC
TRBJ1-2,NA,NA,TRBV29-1,CSVERSRGAVSFGYTF,TGCAGCGTTGAGAGGAGCAGGGGCGCGGTATCTTTCGGCTACACCTTC
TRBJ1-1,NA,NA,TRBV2,CASSEAQGMNTEAFF,TGTGCCAGCAGTGAAGCACAGGGAATGAACACTGAAGCTTTCTTT
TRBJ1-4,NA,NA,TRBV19,CASSVSPVGRSVDEKLFF,TGTGCCAGTAGTGTCTCCCCGGTGGGGAGATCCGTTGATGAAAAACTGTTTTTT
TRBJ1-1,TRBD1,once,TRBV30,CAGQGLNTEAFF,TGTGCCGGACAGGGATTGAACACTGAAGCTTTCTTT
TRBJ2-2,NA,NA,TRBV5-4,CASSLVVGYTGELFF,TGTGCCAGCAGCTTGGTGGTGGGATACACCGGGGAGCTGTTTTTT
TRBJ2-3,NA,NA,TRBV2,CASTGRWGTDTQYF,TGTGCCAGCACAGGCCGGTGGGGGACAGATACGCAGTATTTT
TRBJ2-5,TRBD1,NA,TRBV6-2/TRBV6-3,CASRGDRDPRETQYF,TGTGCCAGCAGGGGGGACAGGGACCCCCGGGAGACCCAGTACTTC
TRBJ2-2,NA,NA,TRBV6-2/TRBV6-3,CASSYSGATGELFF,TGTGCCAGCAGTTACTCGGGAGCGACCGGGGAGCTGTTTTTT
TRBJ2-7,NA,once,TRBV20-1,CSGLGGNWYEQYF,TGCAGTGGCCTAGGGGGGAACTGGTACGAGCAGTACTTC
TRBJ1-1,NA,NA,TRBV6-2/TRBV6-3,CASSYGVLNTEAFF,TGTGCCAGCAGTTACGGGGTGTTGAACACTGAAGCTTTCTTT
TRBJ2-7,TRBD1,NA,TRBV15,CATSRGTGALGTGLYEQYF,TGTGCCACCAGCAGAGGAACCGGGGCACTCGGGACAGGGCTCTACGAGCAGTACTTC
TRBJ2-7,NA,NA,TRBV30,CAWTAGSPYEQYF,TGTGCCTGGACAGCAGGGTCCCCCTACGAGCAGTACTTC
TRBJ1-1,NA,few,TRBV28,CASSLSAGTEAFF,TGTGCCAGCAGTTTATCCGCGGGCACTGAAGCTTTCTTT
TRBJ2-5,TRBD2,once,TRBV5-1,CASSLDLTSGDPRETQYF,TGCGCCAGCAGCTTGGATTTGACTAGCGGGGATCCACGGGAGACCCAGTACTTC
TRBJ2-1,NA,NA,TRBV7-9,CASSLDSEPEQFF,TGTGCCAGCAGCTTAGACTCAGAACCTGAGCAGTTCTTC
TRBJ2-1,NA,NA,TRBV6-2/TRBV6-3,CASSYSAGIYNEQFF,TGTGCCAGCAGTTACTCGGCTGGGATATACAATGAGCAGTTCTTC